This T cell receptor beta chain was sequenced during a study of blood T cell repertoires in COVID-19. Turning to the study itself: The study drew acute and convalescent COVID-19 samples from the United States, Italy and Spain. PBMCs, B-cell-depleted T cells, or T cells were the source of the cDNA or gDNA that made up the material.

The CDR3 has 16 amino acids. V lost 5 bases and J lost 7; bases outside the gene matches: 10. The germline V gene encodes CDR1 SGHVS and CDR2 FQNEAQ. Using immunoSEQ multiplex PCR, the repertoire was profiled, and TCRdb retains in-frame clones only, with some absent. The data hold over 55,000 clones, with 82% observed a single time. The rearrangement joins TRBV7-8 to TRBJ2-3; 12 nucleotides align to TRBD1. The TCR sequence derives from a woman in her sixties or seventies with acute or convalescent COVID-19. The specimen was peripheral blood. The CDR3 region has the DNA TGTGCCAGCAGCCTCTTACTCCGGGACAGGGGGCATACGCAGTATTTT. It encodes CASSLLLRDRGHTQYF.